These 23 T cell receptor beta chains originate from one sample sequenced in a study of OX40 agonist ivuxolimab in advanced cancers. The assay was immunoSEQ multiplex PCR, and TCRdb's table has in-frame clones only and misses some. The table has fewer than 110,000 clones, roughly 90% seen once. The starting material was CD4+ or CD8+ T cells sorted from blood, obtained in a trial of the OX40 agonist ivuxolimab. The receptors come from an adult with an advanced solid tumor such as melanoma, head and neck, liver or kidney cancer.

This rearrangement joins TRBV6-1 to TRBJ1-3; D remains ambiguous. Germline loops: CDR1 MNHNS, CDR2 SASEGT. The CDR3 is made up of 14 amino acids. The V and J ends lost 1 base and 7 bases respectively, with 11 bases between them. The CDR3 bases are TGTGCCAGCAGTGAAGTCCGGACCTATAACACCATATATTTT. Its protein is CASSEVRTYNTIYF.

The rearrangement links TRBV12-5 to TRBJ2-1, with 7 bases fitting TRBD2. The CDR3 has 15 amino acids. The trim removed 3 bases at V and 3 bases at J, leaving 5 bases unmatched. Per germline, CDR1 LGHNT and CDR2 FRNRAP. CDR3 sequence reads: CASGFFERDYNEQFF. The CDR3 DNA reads TGTGCTAGTGGTTTTTTCGAGCGGGACTACAATGAGCAGTTCTTC. Looking up the rest from reference TRBV12-5 and TRBJ2-1 gives the full variable domain: DARVTQTPRHKVTEMGQEVTMRCQPILGHNTVFWYRQTMMQGLELLAYFRNRAPLDDSGMPKDRFSAEMPDATLATLKIQPSEPRDSAVYFCASGFFERDYNEQFFGPGTRLTVL.

The rearrangement joins TRBV28 to TRBJ2-7, with D possibly being TRBD1 (5 bases). Per germline, CDR1 MDHEN and CDR2 SYDVKM. The V end was cut by 6 bases, the J end by 4 bases, with 7 bases between. The CDR3 runs 11 residues. In DNA form, the CDR3 reads TGTGCCAGCAGGCAGGGTTACGAGCAGTACTTC. It translates to CASRQGYEQYF.

The chain links TRBV18 to TRBJ2-6; D might be TRBD2 (6 bases). The germline V gene encodes CDR1 KGHSH and CDR2 LQKENI. The V and J ends lost 4 bases and 3 bases respectively, with 13 bases between them. This CDR3 is built from 16 residues. The CDR3 protein is CASSLGGAVGANVLTF. DNA for the CDR3: TGTGCCAGCTCACTCGGAGGGGCCGTTGGGGCCAACGTCCTGACTTTC.

The genes are TRBV9 and TRBJ2-3; no definite D call. CDR3 length equals 16 residues. In germline, CDR1 is SGDLS, CDR2 YYNGEE. V lost 1 base to trimming and J lost 2 bases, with 14 bases between them. The CDR3 loop reads CASSVTVNLDTDTQYF. The CDR3 bases are TGTGCCAGCAGCGTAACGGTAAATTTAGACACAGATACGCAGTATTTT.

The rearrangement joins TRBV6-1 to TRBJ2-7; TRBD1 matches at 9 bases. Trimming cost V 5 bases and J 3 bases; bases outside gene matches: 5. The V gene's germline CDR1 is MNHNS and CDR2 SASEGT. The CDR3 is 14 amino acids. CDR3 sequence (DNA): TGTGCCAGCAGTTTGACAGGGGGGGTCTACGAGCAGTACTTC. Residues: CASSLTGGVYEQYF.

The V gene is TRBV6-5, the J gene TRBJ1-5; no definite D call. V lost 4 bases to trimming and J lost 7 bases, with 14 bases between them. CDR3 length: 14 amino acids. CDR1 and CDR2 from the germline V gene are MNHEY and SVGAGI. CDR3 sequence reads: CASSCLGLRQPQHF. CDR3 DNA: TGTGCCAGCAGTTGCTTAGGGTTAAGGCAGCCCCAGCATTTT.

V usage is TRBV5-1 and J usage is TRBJ2-7; 7 bases map to TRBD2. CDR3 length equals 17 residues. Germline lookup yields CDR1 SGHRS and CDR2 YFSETQ. V lost 3 bases, J lost 5 bases, and 17 bases stayed unmatched. The CDR3 coding sequence is TGCGCCAGCAGCTCCCATATGGGGAGGGCATCAGCCAACGAGCAGTACTTC. Its translation is CASSSHMGRASANEQYF.

This clone has just a few counts. The gene calls are TRBV6-4 and TRBJ2-5; D might be TRBD1 (6 bases). V lost 5 bases and J 0 bases, leaving 19 bases between the germline ends. This CDR3 comprises 17 residues. CDR1 is MRHNA and CDR2 is SNTAGT in the germline V gene. DNA for the CDR3: TGTGCCAGCAGTAGGACCTTGGGACACCAGTACCAAGAGACCCAGTACTTC. It translates to CASSRTLGHQYQETQYF.

The chain carries TRBV30 and TRBJ1-1; TRBD1 might be the D (5 bases). Per the germline V gene, CDR1 is GTSNPN and CDR2 is SVGIG (reference sequence). V shed 0 bases and J shed 4 bases, with 12 bases lying between them. The CDR3 has 14 amino acids. The CDR3 here is CAWSVRGRGTEAFF. The CDR3 DNA reads as TGTGCCTGGAGTGTACGAGGGAGGGGCACTGAAGCTTTCTTT.

This sequence joins TRBV7-2 and TRBJ1-2; no definite D call. Germline V CDR1 and CDR2: SGHTA, FQGNSA. Between the trimmed V and J ends, which lost 0 bases and 1 base, there was a span of 6 bases. The CDR3 spans 14 residues. DNA for the CDR3: TGTGCCAGCAGCTTAGCCGCCAGTAACTATGGCTACACCTTC. Translating gives CASSLAASNYGYTF.

The rearrangement links TRBV5-1 to TRBJ2-2; D is undetermined. The CDR3 totals 13 residues. The germline V and J ends were trimmed by 4 bases and 6 bases, with 10 bases remaining between them. Germline V gives CDR1 SGHRS, CDR2 YFSETQ. The CDR3: CASSPAVSGELFF. DNA for the CDR3: TGCGCCAGCAGCCCGGCAGTGTCCGGGGAGCTGTTTTTT.

This clone was observed once. This chain joins TRBV7-2 and TRBJ2-1, with no clear D. CDR1 SGHTA and CDR2 FQGNSA come from the germline V gene. This CDR3 region has 12 residues. Trimming stripped 5 bases from V and 7 bases from J, with 9 bases between. CDR3 sequence reads: CASSLTGNEQFF. The CDR3 DNA reads as TGTGCCAGCAGCCTTACCGGGAATGAGCAGTTCTTC.

The chain uses TRBV6-5 and TRBJ2-7; unclear D gene. V gave up 2 bases and J gave up 4 bases, with 9 bases separating them. Germline values: CDR1 MNHEY, CDR2 SVGAGI. This CDR3 region has 13 residues. For the CDR3, the DNA is TGTGCCAGCAGTTACGACAAGCAATACGAGCAGTACTTC. The encoded protein is CASSYDKQYEQYF.

This chain joins TRBV13 and TRBJ2-1; the D gene is possibly TRBD2 (7 bases). The CDR3 sequence is 16 residues long. Germline V lookup: CDR1 PRHDT, CDR2 FYEKMQ (reference sequence). V was pared by 4 bases and J by 10 bases, with 23 bases between. The chain's CDR3 is CASSSHSGSLGGEQFF. CDR3 in DNA: TGTGCCAGCAGCTCCCATAGCGGGTCTTTGGGGGGCGAGCAGTTCTTC.

The chain employs TRBV28 and TRBJ1-1, with D tentatively TRBD1 (5 bases). Deletions cut 6 bases from V and 7 bases from J, with 18 bases between. Germline V gene sequence: CDR1 MDHEN, CDR2 SYDVKM. This CDR3 is 14 amino acids long. CDR3 coding DNA: TGTGCCAGCAGGGGCACCGGGACCGCGTTTGAAGCTTTCTTT. Amino acid sequence: CASRGTGTAFEAFF.

CDR3 coding DNA: TGTGCCGCCAGGGGCCAGGTCCCCACCAACGAGCAGTACTTC. This sequence encodes CAARGQVPTNEQYF. V usage is TRBV10-3 and J usage is TRBJ2-7; D may be TRBD1 (6 bases). V was trimmed by 11 bases and J by 5 bases, leaving 22 bases between them. This CDR3 comprises 14 residues. CDR1 is ENHRY and CDR2 is SYGVKD in the germline V gene.

This rearrangement joins TRBV6-5 to TRBJ2-7; a weak D match, TRBD2 (5 bases). Trimming pared 2 bases from V and 6 bases from J, leaving 17 bases between. This CDR3 contains 15 residues. Germline CDR1 is MNHEY and CDR2 is SVGAGI. The CDR3 is CASSYRAEGYREQYF. For the CDR3, the DNA is TGTGCCAGCAGTTACCGCGCAGAGGGTTATCGCGAGCAGTACTTC.

The V gene is TRBV19, the J gene TRBJ2-1, with D unclear. The V gene's germline CDR1 is LNHDA and CDR2 SQIVND (reference sequence). CDR3 length: 15 residues. V shed 1 base and J shed 4 bases, with 11 bases lying between them. The CDR3 region has the DNA TGTGCCAGTAGTATAGGCACAGTAAATTACAATGAGCAGTTCTTC. Its protein is CASSIGTVNYNEQFF.

The chain couples TRBV19 to TRBJ1-5, with D tentatively TRBD1 (5 bases). CDR1 and CDR2 from the germline V gene are LNHDA and SQIVND (reference sequence). V was pared by 1 base and J by 3 bases, with 10 bases between. This CDR3 contains 15 residues. The CDR3 DNA sequence: TGTGCCAGTAGTATAGCCTGGGACGACAATCAGCCCCAGCATTTT. Its translation: CASSIAWDDNQPQHF.

The rearrangement links TRBV7-8 to TRBJ2-3; the D gene is possibly TRBD2 (6 bases). V was clipped by 8 bases and J by 0 bases, with 18 bases between them. The CDR3 contains 16 residues. The V gene's germline CDR1 is SGHVS and CDR2 FQNEAQ. This CDR3 is CASFKTSLHSTDTQYF. The CDR3 bases are TGTGCCAGCTTCAAAACTAGCCTTCACAGCACAGATACGCAGTATTTT.

In this sample, this clone turned up once. An end of the junction differs from the germline gene, which may be a read error. The genes are TRBV5-1 and TRBJ2-7, with D perhaps matching TRBD1 (6 bases). The germline V gene encodes CDR1 SGHRS and CDR2 YFSETQ. CDR3 length: 15 amino acids. As DNA, the CDR3 is TGCGCCAGCAGCGCCCAGGGGAACCCCTCCCACGAGCAGTACTTC. Protein sequence: CASSAQGNPSHEQYF.

CDR3 nucleotides: TGTGCCAGCTCACGTCAAGCCCCGGACACGGGCTCTGGGGCCAACGTCCTGACTTTC. This codes for CASSRQAPDTGSGANVLTF. V and J are TRBV18 and TRBJ2-6; TRBD1 might be the D (5 bases). Trimming removed 4 bases at V and 0 bases at J, with 19 bases between. CDR3 length equals 19 residues. Germline V CDR1 and CDR2: KGHSH, LQKENI.